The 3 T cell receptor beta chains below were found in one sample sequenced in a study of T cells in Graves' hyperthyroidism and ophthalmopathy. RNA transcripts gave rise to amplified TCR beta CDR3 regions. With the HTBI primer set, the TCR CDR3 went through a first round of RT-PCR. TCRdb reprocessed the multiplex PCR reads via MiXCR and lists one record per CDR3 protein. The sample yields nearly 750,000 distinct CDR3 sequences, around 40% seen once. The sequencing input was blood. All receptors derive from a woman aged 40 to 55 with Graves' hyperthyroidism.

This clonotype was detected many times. The CDR3 loop reads CATSDSGAAQETQYF. CDR3 in DNA: TGTGCCACCAGTGATTCGGGCGCGGCCCAAGAGACCCAGTACTTC. V usage is TRBV24-1 and J usage is TRBJ2-5, with D unclear. Germline CDR1 is KGHDR and CDR2 is SFDVKD. This CDR3 spans 15 amino acids. Trimming removed 2 bases from V and 1 base from J, with 10 bases in between.

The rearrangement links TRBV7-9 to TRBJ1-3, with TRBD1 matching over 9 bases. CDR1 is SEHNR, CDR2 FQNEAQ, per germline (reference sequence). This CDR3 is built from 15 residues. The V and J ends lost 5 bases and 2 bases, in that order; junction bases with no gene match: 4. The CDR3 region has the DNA TGTGCCAGCAGCCCGGGACAGGGTCCTGGAAACACCATATATTTT. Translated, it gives CASSPGQGPGNTIYF.

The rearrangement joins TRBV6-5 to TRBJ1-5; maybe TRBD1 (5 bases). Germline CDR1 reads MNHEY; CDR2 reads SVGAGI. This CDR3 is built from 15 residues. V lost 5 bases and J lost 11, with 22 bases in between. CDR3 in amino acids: CASSIPGQGRGSQHF. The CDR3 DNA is TGTGCCAGCAGTATACCCGGGCAGGGAAGGGGTTCCCAGCATTTT.